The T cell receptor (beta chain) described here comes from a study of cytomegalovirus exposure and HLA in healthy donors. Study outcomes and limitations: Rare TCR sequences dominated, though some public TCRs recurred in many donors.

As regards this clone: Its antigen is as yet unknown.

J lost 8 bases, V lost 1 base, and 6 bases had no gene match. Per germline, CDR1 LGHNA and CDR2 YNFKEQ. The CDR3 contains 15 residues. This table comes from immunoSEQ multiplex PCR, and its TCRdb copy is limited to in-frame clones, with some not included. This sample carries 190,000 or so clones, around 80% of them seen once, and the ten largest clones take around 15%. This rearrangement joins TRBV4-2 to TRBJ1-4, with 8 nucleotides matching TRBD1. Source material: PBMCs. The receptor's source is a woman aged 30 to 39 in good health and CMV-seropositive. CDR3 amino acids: CASSQATGGEEKLFF. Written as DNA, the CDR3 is TGTGCCAGCAGCCAAGCAACAGGGGGAGAGGAAAAACTGTTTTTT.